This entry lists 9 T cell receptor beta chains sequenced from one sample in a study of blood T cell repertoires in COVID-19. Sequenced by immunoSEQ multiplex PCR; TCRdb stores in-frame clones only, minus some. This sample yields 95,000 to 100,000 clones, of which 84% are seen a single time; approximately 25% belongs to the top ten. The sample consisted of peripheral blood. The receptor source for this set is a human donor in a cohort sampled during active COVID-19.

The rearrangement links TRBV18 to TRBJ1-1, with TRBD1 matching 9 bases. CDR3 length equals 16 residues. Germline trimming cut 6 bases from V and 1 base from J; bases unmatched to any gene: 9. Germline V lookup: CDR1 KGHSH, CDR2 LQKENI. CDR3 residues: CASSPLTGGRNTEAFF. The CDR3, as DNA: TGTGCCAGCTCCCCCCTAACAGGGGGCAGGAACACTGAAGCTTTCTTT.

The CDR3: CASSPRDSLVREQYF. The CDR3 DNA sequence: TGTGCCAGCAGCCCCCGGGACAGTCTCGTTCGCGAGCAGTACTTC. The rearrangement joins TRBV13 to TRBJ2-7, with 7 bases lining up with TRBD1. With 5 bases clipped from V and 6 bases from J, the junction kept 13 bases outside the gene matches. This CDR3 is 15 amino acids long. Per germline, CDR1 PRHDT and CDR2 FYEKMQ (reference sequence). Looking up the rest from reference TRBV13 and TRBJ2-7 gives the full variable domain: AAGVIQSPRHLIKEKRETATLKCYPIPRHDTVYWYQQGPGQDPQFLISFYEKMQSDKGSIPDRFSAQQFSDYHSELNMSSLELGDSALYFCASSPRDSLVREQYFGPGTRLTVT.

The V call is TRBV6-5, the J call TRBJ1-2; TRBD1 matches 9 bases. This CDR3 is 15 amino acids long. The junction had 4 bases not matched to a gene; V was cut back by 2 bases and J by 3 bases. Germline V gene data show CDR1 as MNHEY and CDR2 as SVGAGI. The chain's CDR3 is CASSYGDRVDYGYTF. The CDR3 nucleotides are TGTGCCAGCAGTTACGGGGACAGGGTTGACTATGGCTACACCTTC.

The rearrangement joins TRBV11-2 to TRBJ1-2, with 7 bases aligning to TRBD1. V gave up 5 bases and J gave up 5 bases; unmatched junction bases: 5. CDR1 and CDR2 from the germline V gene are SGHAT and FQNNGV. CDR3 size: 13 residues. CDR3 nucleotides: TGTGCCAGCAGCCCCGGACAGGTTTATGGCTACACCTTC. It encodes CASSPGQVYGYTF.

The chain is built from TRBV27 and TRBJ1-4; TRBD1 aligns across 7 bases. Per germline, CDR1 MNHEY and CDR2 SMNVEV (reference sequence). The CDR3 covers 14 residues. The V and J ends lost 6 bases and 5 bases, in that order; junction bases with no gene match: 6. CDR3 amino acids: CASRPGQKNEKLFF. CDR3 bases: TGTGCCAGCAGGCCGGGACAGAAGAATGAAAAACTGTTTTTT.

The chain couples TRBV9 to TRBJ2-1, with 9 bases aligning to TRBD2. V shed 1 base, J shed 3 bases, and the junction held 5 bases outside the gene matches. CDR1 and CDR2 (germline): SGDLS, YYNGEE. CDR3 length: 16 residues. CDR3 in amino acids: CASSVRAGGRYNEQFF. The CDR3 bases are TGTGCCAGCAGCGTAAGAGCGGGGGGACGCTACAATGAGCAGTTCTTC.

The gene calls are TRBV7-3 and TRBJ1-1; 10 bases agree with TRBD1. The ends lost 5 bases at V and 6 bases at J; junction bases unmatched: 9. Germline V CDR1 and CDR2: SGHTA, FQGTGA. This CDR3 region has 15 residues. CDR3 loop: CASSPPGTGVSEAFF. CDR3 bases: TGTGCCAGCAGCCCCCCCGGGACAGGGGTCTCTGAAGCTTTCTTT.

This rearrangement joins TRBV19 to TRBJ1-6; 9 bases are shared with TRBD1. After removal of 5 bases from V and 9 bases from J, the junction contained 11 bases not matched to a gene. This CDR3 spans 16 amino acids. Looked up from germline, CDR1 is LNHDA and CDR2 is SQIVND (reference sequence). The CDR3: CASSPGQGKFSSPLHF. CDR3 DNA: TGTGCCAGTAGTCCGGGACAGGGTAAGTTCAGTTCACCCCTCCACTTT.

V gene TRBV6-5 combines with J gene TRBJ2-7; perhaps TRBD2 as D (6 bases). V lost 0 bases, J lost 6 bases, and 18 bases lay in between. Germline CDR1 and CDR2: MNHEY and SVGAGI. CDR3 length: 16 amino acids. CDR3 amino acids: CASSYSPGGGVVEQYF. The CDR3 DNA sequence: TGTGCCAGCAGTTACTCCCCTGGAGGAGGGGTGGTCGAGCAGTACTTC.